One and the same sample provided the 32 T cell receptor beta chains below, sequenced in a study of cytomegalovirus exposure and HLA in healthy donors. The PCR ran on 60 Vbeta and 13 Jbeta primers. Repertoires were generated with immunoSEQ multiplex PCR, while TCRdb's copy carries only in-frame clones and drops some. Here the sample spans about 190,000 clones, approximately 78% being singletons. Source material: PBMCs. The receptors were gathered from a woman between 18 and 30 years old in good health and CMV-seronegative.

The CDR3 DNA reads TGTGCCAGCAGCTTAGGGACTAGCGGGAGCTACGAGCAGTACTTC. Translation gives CASSLGTSGSYEQYF. The V call is TRBV7-9, the J call TRBJ2-7; 13 bases agree with TRBD2. The CDR3 totals 15 residues. Per the germline V gene, CDR1 is SEHNR and CDR2 is FQNEAQ (reference sequence). Trimming took 1 base from V and 3 from J; bases not matched to a gene: 0.

The J gene is TRBJ1-3, the V gene TRBV2; weak D call: TRBD1 (6 bases). Trimming pared 1 base from V and 6 bases from J, leaving 13 bases between. Germline CDR1 is SNHLY and CDR2 is FYNNEI. The CDR3 length is 15 residues. The CDR3 sequence is CASSEGQVGENTIYF. The DNA of the CDR3 is TGTGCCAGCAGTGAAGGACAGGTTGGGGAAAACACCATATATTTT.

The rearrangement joins TRBV7-8 to TRBJ2-1, with D perhaps matching TRBD1 (5 bases). The CDR3 is made up of 16 amino acids. Germline CDR1 and CDR2: SGHVS and FQNEAQ. Trimming shortened V by 3 bases and J by 8 bases, and 20 bases separated the two germline ends. Written as DNA, the CDR3 is TGTGCCAGCAGCTTGGGGCAGGGCCTCCTCTGGCATGAGCAGTTCTTC. It codes for CASSLGQGLLWHEQFF.

The chain has TRBV13 and TRBJ2-6, with 13 bases aligning to TRBD2. Germline values: CDR1 PRHDT, CDR2 FYEKMQ (reference sequence). The CDR3 runs to 18 residues. Trimming cost V 6 bases and J 3 bases; bases outside gene matches: 8. The CDR3 nucleotides read TGTGCCAGCAGTGCCGGACTAGCGGGGGTAGGTGGGGCCAACGTCCTGACTTTC. Translated, it gives CASSAGLAGVGGANVLTF. The whole variable domain, filled in from reference TRBV13 and TRBJ2-6, reads AAGVIQSPRHLIKEKRETATLKCYPIPRHDTVYWYQQGPGQDPQFLISFYEKMQSDKGSIPDRFSAQQFSDYHSELNMSSLELGDSALYFCASSAGLAGVGGANVLTFGAGSRLTVL.

The V gene is TRBV6-5, the J gene TRBJ1-2; 7 bases are shared with TRBD1. The CDR3 extends over 15 amino acids. J gave up 8 bases and V 0 bases, and 9 bases lay outside the gene matches. Germline V gene data show CDR1 as MNHEY and CDR2 as SVGAGI. The CDR3 reads CASSYSNSRQGGYTF. Here the CDR3 DNA reads TGTGCCAGCAGTTACTCAAACAGCAGACAGGGAGGCTACACCTTC.

The rearrangement links TRBV5-1 to TRBJ1-2; 10 nucleotides match TRBD1. CDR1 and CDR2 (germline): SGHRS, YFSETQ. J lost 8 bases, V lost 3 bases, and 10 bases had no gene match. This CDR3 has 15 amino acids. The CDR3 protein is CASSSPGDRGRGYTF. The CDR3 bases are TGCGCCAGCAGCTCCCCGGGGGACAGGGGTCGCGGCTACACCTTC.

The genes are TRBV18 and TRBJ2-5; no clear D gene. V lost 5 bases to trimming and J lost 2 bases, with 9 bases between them. The V gene's germline CDR1 is KGHSH and CDR2 LQKENI. This CDR3 comprises 13 residues. In nucleotides, the CDR3 is TGTGCCAGCTCATTGACACGACAAGAGACCCAGTACTTC. This translates into CASSLTRQETQYF.

About this clone: The sample contains more than one DNA sequence encoding this CDR3. V is TRBV2 and J is TRBJ1-2; D is unresolved. The CDR3 loop spans 13 amino acids. V lost 4 bases, J lost 1 base, and 7 bases lay in between. The germline gives CDR1 SNHLY, CDR2 FYNNEI. The CDR3 protein is CASSVGGNYGYTF. CDR3 DNA: TGTGCCAGCAGTGTAGGCGGTAACTATGGCTACACCTTC.

The chain employs TRBV6-5 and TRBJ1-5, with 8 bases matching TRBD1. Losses at the gene ends were 6 bases for V and 5 bases for J; bases not matched to a gene: 6. Germline V gene data show CDR1 as MNHEY and CDR2 as SVGAGI. The CDR3 is made up of 14 amino acids. The CDR3 protein is CASSQDRADQPQHF. The CDR3 DNA reads as TGTGCCAGCAGCCAGGACAGGGCGGATCAGCCCCAGCATTTT.

V and J are TRBV6-5 and TRBJ2-5, with 8 positions matching TRBD1. The J call may be faulty, since TRBJ2-7 better matches the DNA end. The CDR3 runs to 14 residues. Germline V gives CDR1 MNHEY, CDR2 SVGAGI. The CDR3 DNA sequence: TGTGCCAGCAGTTACTCGGGGACAGGCTACGAGCAGTACTTC. Residues: CASSYSGTGYEQYF.

The V gene is TRBV19, the J gene TRBJ2-5; 8 positions match TRBD2. This CDR3 is built from 14 residues. CDR1 is LNHDA, CDR2 SQIVND, per germline (reference sequence). V was clipped by 5 bases and J by 3 bases; unmatched bases: 5. The CDR3 sequence is CASSPGGGEETQYF. The CDR3 nucleotides read TGTGCCAGTAGTCCCGGGGGGGGAGAAGAGACCCAGTACTTC.

The V and J genes are TRBV7-6 and TRBJ2-1, with TRBD1 matching over 9 bases. Germline-derived CDR1 and CDR2 are SGHVS and FNYEAQ. J was trimmed by 3 bases and V by 0 bases; bases with no gene match: 15. The CDR3 has 20 residues. DNA for the CDR3: TGTGCCAGCAGCTTAGCAAGAGTCGGCCGGAAGGACAGGGGCTACAATGAGCAGTTCTTC. Its translation is CASSLARVGRKDRGYNEQFF.

The chain recombines TRBV13 with TRBJ2-5, with D unresolved. This CDR3 has 13 amino acids. The germline CDR1 and CDR2 sequences are PRHDT and FYEKMQ (reference sequence). The ends were cut back, 1 base at V and 4 bases at J, with 7 bases in the middle. Written as DNA, the CDR3 is TGTGCCAGCAGCTTAGTTTCTCGAGAGACCCAGTACTTC. Amino acid sequence: CASSLVSRETQYF.

This rearrangement joins TRBV2 to TRBJ2-2; the match to TRBD1 covers 7 bases. Germline CDR1 is SNHLY and CDR2 is FYNNEI. The CDR3 length is 13 residues. J was trimmed by 7 bases and V by 10 bases; bases with no gene match: 9. CDR3 sequence reads: CATRQGLSGELFF. The CDR3 coding sequence is TGTGCCACCAGACAGGGTTTAAGCGGGGAGCTGTTTTTT.

The chain links TRBV2 to TRBJ2-3; D perhaps matches TRBD2 (6 bases). V was trimmed by 4 bases and J by 0 bases, leaving 8 bases between them. The germline CDR1 and CDR2 sequences are SNHLY and FYNNEI. This CDR3 is 14 amino acids long. The CDR3 reads CASSVAASTDTQYF. CDR3 coding DNA: TGTGCCAGCAGTGTAGCGGCCAGCACAGATACGCAGTATTTT.

The CDR3: CASRDSHNEQFF. The CDR3 region has the DNA TGTGCCAGCCGGGACAGCCACAATGAGCAGTTCTTC. The chain carries TRBV6-6 and TRBJ2-1, with TRBD1 identical over 7 bases. From germline, CDR1 is MNHNY and CDR2 SVGAGI (reference sequence). The trim removed 8 bases at V and 5 bases at J, leaving 3 bases unmatched. This CDR3 contains 12 residues.

The chain couples TRBV29-1 to TRBJ2-2, with D unresolved. Germline V gene sequence: CDR1 SQVTM, CDR2 ANQGSEA. The CDR3 has 11 amino acids. The V end was cut by 8 bases, the J end by 4 bases, with 8 bases between. CDR3 sequence reads: CSILGTGELFF. CDR3 bases: TGCAGCATTCTAGGCACCGGGGAGCTGTTTTTT.

The V and J genes are TRBV7-9 and TRBJ1-4, with a tentative D call TRBD1 (6 bases). V gave up 6 bases and J gave up 3 bases, with 11 bases separating them. Germline V gene sequence: CDR1 SEHNR, CDR2 FQNEAQ (reference sequence). This CDR3 contains 14 residues. The CDR3 region has the DNA TGTGCCAGCAGTGAGGCAGGGGCTAATGAAAAACTGTTTTTT. This sequence encodes CASSEAGANEKLFF.

This chain uses TRBV11-2 with TRBJ2-4, with TRBD1 as a possible D gene (5 bases). V was cut by 2 bases and J by 6 bases, with 20 bases left in between. CDR3 size: 17 residues. Per the germline V gene, CDR1 is SGHAT and CDR2 is FQNNGV. In nucleotides, the CDR3 is TGTGCCAGCAGCTTAACGTTTGCCAGGGAAGTCGGAAACATTCAGTACTTC. It yields the protein CASSLTFAREVGNIQYF.

The J gene is TRBJ2-7, the V gene TRBV27; 9 bases agree with TRBD2. V trimming: 6 bases; J trimming: 0 bases; junction bases outside the gene matches: 6. The CDR3 extends over 15 amino acids. Germline lookup yields CDR1 MNHEY and CDR2 SMNVEV (reference sequence). The CDR3 loop is CASSLSSGNSYEQYF. CDR3 DNA: TGTGCCAGCAGCCTTTCTAGCGGGAACTCCTACGAGCAGTACTTC.

The chain has TRBV7-3 and TRBJ2-1, with unresolved D. Germline V gene lookup returns CDR1 SGHTA and CDR2 FQGTGA. The V and J ends lost 3 bases and 3 bases respectively, with 12 bases between them. This CDR3 is built from 15 residues. The CDR3 nucleotides are TGTGCCAGCAGCTTGGGTCCCGCGGACTACAATGAGCAGTTCTTC. It encodes CASSLGPADYNEQFF.

The chain recombines TRBV2 with TRBJ2-5, with unresolved D. Germline CDR1 reads SNHLY; CDR2 reads FYNNEI. The CDR3 loop spans 12 amino acids. In DNA form, the CDR3 reads TGTGCAAGCGCCGGTTACCAAGAGACCCAGTACTTC. Residues: CASAGYQETQYF.

A single count supports this clone. The V call is TRBV6-8, the J call TRBJ2-1, with 12 bases matching TRBD2. Germline-derived CDR1 and CDR2 are MNHGY and SAAAGT. Trimming took 2 bases from V and 4 from J; bases not matched to a gene: 9. CDR3 size: 18 residues. This CDR3 is CASSYRPSGRAGYNEQFF. The CDR3, as DNA: TGTGCCAGCAGTTACAGGCCTAGCGGGAGGGCCGGGTACAATGAGCAGTTCTTC.

The rearrangement joins TRBV29-1 to TRBJ2-2, with a tentative D call TRBD1 (7 bases). The CDR3 loop spans 13 amino acids. Trimming left V 7 bases short and J 4 bases short, with 13 bases between. From germline, CDR1 is SQVTM and CDR2 ANQGSEA. The CDR3 spells CSGGTDFTGELFF. The CDR3, as DNA: TGCAGCGGCGGGACAGACTTCACCGGGGAGCTGTTTTTT.

The chain is built from TRBV5-1 and TRBJ2-3; tentatively, D is TRBD1 (5 bases). Germline values: CDR1 SGHRS, CDR2 YFSETQ. CDR3 length: 14 amino acids. Trimming removed 0 bases from V and 4 bases from J, with 9 bases in between. CDR3 sequence: CASSLEGAPDTQYF. Written as DNA, the CDR3 is TGCGCCAGCAGCTTGGAAGGGGCTCCAGATACGCAGTATTTT.

The chain links TRBV6-1 to TRBJ1-2; TRBD1 matches 7 bases. V trimming: 5 bases; J trimming: 6 bases; junction bases outside the gene matches: 6. Per germline, CDR1 MNHNS and CDR2 SASEGT. The CDR3 sequence is 13 residues long. The CDR3 sequence is CASSSDRANGYTF. The DNA of the CDR3 is TGTGCCAGCAGTTCAGACAGGGCCAATGGCTACACCTTC.

V is TRBV27 and J is TRBJ2-2; weak D call: TRBD1 (6 bases). The CDR3 contains 17 residues. Per the germline V gene, CDR1 is MNHEY and CDR2 is SMNVEV (reference sequence). V gave up 2 bases and J gave up 4 bases, with 17 bases separating them. CDR3 protein: CASSLRSVPGVTGELFF. The CDR3 coding sequence is TGTGCCAGCAGTTTAAGAAGCGTCCCAGGGGTCACCGGGGAGCTGTTTTTT.

V and J are TRBV7-9 and TRBJ2-1; 9 positions match TRBD2. Per germline, CDR1 SEHNR and CDR2 FQNEAQ (reference sequence). The CDR3 covers 14 residues. V lost 8 bases and J lost 7; bases outside the gene matches: 9. The CDR3 region has the DNA TGTGCCAGCCGCCCGACTAGCGGATATAATGAGCAGTTCTTC. It is translated as CASRPTSGYNEQFF.

The chain carries TRBV7-6 and TRBJ2-1, with a tentative D call TRBD1 (6 bases). Trimming removed 4 bases from V and 9 bases from J, with 16 bases in between. From germline, CDR1 is SGHVS and CDR2 FNYEAQ. This CDR3 has 14 residues. The DNA for the CDR3 is TGTGCCAGCAGCTCCTCCTGGACAGTAAGTGAGCAGTTCTTC. It is translated as CASSSSWTVSEQFF.

The rearrangement uses TRBV25-1 and TRBJ2-7, with 9 bases aligning to TRBD2. After removal of 5 bases from V and 6 bases from J, the junction contained 11 bases not matched to a gene. Germline CDR1 is MGHDK and CDR2 is SYGVNS. The length of the CDR3 is 15 residues. The CDR3, as DNA: TGTGCCAGCAGTCATTCCCTAGCGGGATTGGTCGAGCAGTACTTC. Encoded protein: CASSHSLAGLVEQYF.

The CDR3 region is CASSLGGGTSGRNEQFF. The CDR3 bases are TGTGCCAGCAGTCTAGGGGGGGGGACTAGCGGGAGGAATGAGCAGTTCTTC. The chain joins TRBV7-9 to TRBJ2-1; 15 bases agree with TRBD2. Germline CDR1 SEHNR, CDR2 FQNEAQ (reference sequence). V trimming: 6 bases; J trimming: 7 bases; junction bases outside the gene matches: 10. This CDR3 contains 17 residues.

The CDR3 reads CSFQGPKTQYF. Written as DNA, the CDR3 is TGCAGTTTCCAGGGCCCAAAGACCCAGTACTTC. The rearrangement joins TRBV20-1 to TRBJ2-5, with D maybe TRBD1 (5 bases). CDR3 size: 11 residues. CDR1 and CDR2 (germline): DFQATT, SNEGSKA (reference sequence). V lost 8 bases and J 6 bases, leaving 13 bases between the germline ends.